Sequencing of this T cell receptor beta chain was carried out in a study of STAT5B mutations in CD4+ large granular lymphocyte leukemia. Regarding the study as a whole: Top patient clones used TRBV06 genes more often: 8/27 versus 2/35 in controls. CD4-sorted patient repertoires seemed more clonal than healthy CD4+ repertoires.

Trimming took 1 base from V and 4 from J; bases not matched to a gene: 3. This CDR3 region has 15 residues. Germline V gives CDR1 LNHDA, CDR2 SQIVND (reference sequence). Sequenced by immunoSEQ multiplex PCR; TCRdb stores in-frame clones only, minus some. In the table there are tens of thousands of clones, around two thirds of which are singletons. Worth noting for this clone: Its specificity is not known.

Material: CD4+ T cells from blood buffy coats. The V call is TRBV19, the J call TRBJ2-5; the match to TRBD1 covers 10 bases. The origin of this receptor is a human donor in good health. The CDR3 region has the DNA TGTGCCAGTAGTATAGGAGACAGGGGGCGAGAGACCCAGTACTTC. It encodes CASSIGDRGRETQYF.